This entry describes one T cell receptor beta chain. Its antigen is as yet unknown. The CDR3 covers 15 residues. Germline V gene lookup returns CDR1 SGHTA and CDR2 FQGNSA. V was clipped by 6 bases and J by 3 bases; unmatched bases: 10. The data originate from a study of T cells in Graves' hyperthyroidism and ophthalmopathy. Regarding the study as a whole: The model anticipated ophthalmopathy a median about 7.1 months pre-onset.

The TCR beta CDR3 regions underwent amplification using RNA transcripts as the source. HTBI primers drove first-round RT-PCR of the TCR CDR3. TCRdb called the multiplex PCR reads again in MiXCR, with one record for every CDR3 protein. This table has about 46,000 distinct CDR3 sequences, 49% appearing once. The hyperthyroidism patients had all been newly diagnosed, and their disease duration was under 2 months. Their ages ranged from 18 to 65 years. Diagnostic assessment was based on clinical symptoms, serum thyroxine and TRAb, thyroid ultrasound and orbital computed tomography. This receptor was obtained from a woman aged 50 to 60 with Graves' hyperthyroidism. This chain links TRBV7-2 with TRBJ2-7; 8 bases fit TRBD2. Material for sequencing was peripheral blood or thyroid tissue (not recorded which). The CDR3 DNA is TGTGCCAGCAGGAGGGGACTAGGGGCGAACTACGAGCAGTACTTC. It codes for CASRRGLGANYEQYF.